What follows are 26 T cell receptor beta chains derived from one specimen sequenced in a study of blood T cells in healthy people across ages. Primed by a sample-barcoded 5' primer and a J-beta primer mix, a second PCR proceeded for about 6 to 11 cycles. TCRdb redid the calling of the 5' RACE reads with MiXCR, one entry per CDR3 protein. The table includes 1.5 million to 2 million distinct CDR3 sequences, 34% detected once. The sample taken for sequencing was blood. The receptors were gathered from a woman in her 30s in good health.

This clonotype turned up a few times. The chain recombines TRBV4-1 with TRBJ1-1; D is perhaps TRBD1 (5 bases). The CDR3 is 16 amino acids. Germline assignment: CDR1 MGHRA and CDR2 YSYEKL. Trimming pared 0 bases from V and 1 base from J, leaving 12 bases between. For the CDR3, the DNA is TGCGCCAGCAGCCAAGAGGGGGGGAGCCCGAACACTGAAGCTTTCTTT. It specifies CASSQEGGSPNTEAFF.

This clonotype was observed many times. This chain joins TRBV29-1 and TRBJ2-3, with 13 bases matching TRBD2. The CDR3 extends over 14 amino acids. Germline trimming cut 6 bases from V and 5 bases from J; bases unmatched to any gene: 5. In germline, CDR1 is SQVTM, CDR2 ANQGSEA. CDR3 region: CSVGLAGAVDTQYF. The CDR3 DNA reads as TGCAGCGTAGGACTAGCGGGAGCGGTAGATACGCAGTATTTT.

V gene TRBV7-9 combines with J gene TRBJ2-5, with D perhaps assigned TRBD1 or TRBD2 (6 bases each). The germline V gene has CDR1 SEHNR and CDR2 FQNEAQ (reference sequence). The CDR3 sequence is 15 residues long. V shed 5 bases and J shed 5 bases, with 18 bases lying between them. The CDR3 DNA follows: TGTGCCAGCAGCCCCGACGGGGGCCCGCGGGAGACCCAGTACTTC. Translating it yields CASSPDGGPRETQYF.

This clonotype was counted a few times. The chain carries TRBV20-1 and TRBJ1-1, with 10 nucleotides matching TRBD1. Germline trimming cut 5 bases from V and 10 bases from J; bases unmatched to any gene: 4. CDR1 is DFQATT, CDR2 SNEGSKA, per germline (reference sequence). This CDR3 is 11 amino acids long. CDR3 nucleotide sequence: TGCAGTGCTGACAGGGGGCCAGGAGCTTTCTTT. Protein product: CSADRGPGAFF.

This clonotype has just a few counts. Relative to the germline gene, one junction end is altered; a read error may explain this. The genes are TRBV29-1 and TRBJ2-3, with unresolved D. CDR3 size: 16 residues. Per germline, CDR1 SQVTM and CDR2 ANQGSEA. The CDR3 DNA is TGCAGCGCTGAAGATCGGCCTGGCCCAGGCACAGATACGCAGTATTTT. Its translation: CSAEDRPGPGTDTQYF.

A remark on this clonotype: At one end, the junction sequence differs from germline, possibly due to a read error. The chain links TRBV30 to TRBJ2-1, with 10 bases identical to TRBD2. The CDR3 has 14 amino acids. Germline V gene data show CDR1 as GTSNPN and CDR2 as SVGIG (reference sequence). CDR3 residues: CAWATSGIYNEQFF. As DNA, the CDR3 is TGTGCCTGGGCTACTAGCGGGATCTACAATGAGCAGTTTTTC.

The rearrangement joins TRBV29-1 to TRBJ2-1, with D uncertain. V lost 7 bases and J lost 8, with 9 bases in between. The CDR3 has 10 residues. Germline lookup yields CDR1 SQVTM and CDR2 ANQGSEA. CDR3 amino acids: CSGGLDEQFF. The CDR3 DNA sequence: TGCAGCGGTGGCCTGGATGAGCAGTTCTTC.

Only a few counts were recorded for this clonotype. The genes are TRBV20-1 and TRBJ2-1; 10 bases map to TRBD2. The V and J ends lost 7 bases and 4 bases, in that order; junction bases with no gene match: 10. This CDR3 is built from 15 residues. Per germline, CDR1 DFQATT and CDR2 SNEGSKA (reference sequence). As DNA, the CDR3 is TGCAGTGGCCCGGGGCTAGCGGGAGCTTACAATGAGCAGTTCTTC. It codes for CSGPGLAGAYNEQFF.

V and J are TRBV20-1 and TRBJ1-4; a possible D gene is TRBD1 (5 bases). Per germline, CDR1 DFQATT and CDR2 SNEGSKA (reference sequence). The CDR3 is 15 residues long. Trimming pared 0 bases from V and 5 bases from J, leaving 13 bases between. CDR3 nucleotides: TGCAGTGCTAGAGATCGACGTAGGGGCAATGAAAAACTGTTTTTT. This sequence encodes CSARDRRRGNEKLFF.

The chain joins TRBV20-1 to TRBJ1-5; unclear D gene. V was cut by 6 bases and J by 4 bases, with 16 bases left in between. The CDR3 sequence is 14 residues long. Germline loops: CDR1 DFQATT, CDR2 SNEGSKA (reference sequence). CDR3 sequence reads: CSAHQRGENQPQHF. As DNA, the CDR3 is TGCAGTGCCCACCAGCGGGGAGAAAATCAGCCCCAGCATTTT.

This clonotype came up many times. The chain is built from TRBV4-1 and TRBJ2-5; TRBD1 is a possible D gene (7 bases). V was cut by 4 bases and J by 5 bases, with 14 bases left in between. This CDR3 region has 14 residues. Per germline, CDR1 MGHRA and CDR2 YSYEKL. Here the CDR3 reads CASSRQGGQETQYF. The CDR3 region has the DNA TGCGCCAGCAGCCGCCAGGGGGGACAGGAGACCCAGTACTTC.

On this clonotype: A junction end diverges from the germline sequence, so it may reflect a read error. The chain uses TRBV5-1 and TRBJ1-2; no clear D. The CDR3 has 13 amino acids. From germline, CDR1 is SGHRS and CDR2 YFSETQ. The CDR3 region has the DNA TGCGCCAGCAGCTTGGAGGCTCAAAGTGGCCACACCTTC. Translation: CASSLEAQSGHTF.

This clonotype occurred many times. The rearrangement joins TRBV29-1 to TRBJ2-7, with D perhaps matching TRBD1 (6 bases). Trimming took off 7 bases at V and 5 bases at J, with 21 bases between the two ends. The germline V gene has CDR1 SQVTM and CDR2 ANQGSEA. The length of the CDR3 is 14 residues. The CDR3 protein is CSARGGHGVDEQYF. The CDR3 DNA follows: TGCAGCGCCCGTGGGGGACATGGAGTCGACGAGCAGTACTTC.

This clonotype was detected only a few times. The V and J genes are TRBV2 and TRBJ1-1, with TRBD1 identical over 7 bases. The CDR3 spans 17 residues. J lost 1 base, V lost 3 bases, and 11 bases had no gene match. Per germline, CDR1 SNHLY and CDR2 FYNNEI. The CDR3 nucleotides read TGTGCCAGCAGTGACTCCCAAGGGGGCAGGAAGAACACTGAAGCTTTCTTT. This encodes CASSDSQGGRKNTEAFF.

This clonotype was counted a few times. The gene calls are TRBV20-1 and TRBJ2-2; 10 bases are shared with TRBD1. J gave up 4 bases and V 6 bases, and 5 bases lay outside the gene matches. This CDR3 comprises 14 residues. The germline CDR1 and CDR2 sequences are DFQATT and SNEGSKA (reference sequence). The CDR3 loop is CSASRDRGTGELFF. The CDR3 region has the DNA TGCAGTGCCTCCCGGGACAGGGGCACCGGGGAGCTGTTTTTT.

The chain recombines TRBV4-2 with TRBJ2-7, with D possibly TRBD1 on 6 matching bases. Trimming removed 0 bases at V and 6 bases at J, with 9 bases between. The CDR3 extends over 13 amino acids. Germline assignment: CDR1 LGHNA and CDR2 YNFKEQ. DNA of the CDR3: TGTGCCAGCAGCCAAGATGGACAGACCGAGCAGTACTTC. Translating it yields CASSQDGQTEQYF.

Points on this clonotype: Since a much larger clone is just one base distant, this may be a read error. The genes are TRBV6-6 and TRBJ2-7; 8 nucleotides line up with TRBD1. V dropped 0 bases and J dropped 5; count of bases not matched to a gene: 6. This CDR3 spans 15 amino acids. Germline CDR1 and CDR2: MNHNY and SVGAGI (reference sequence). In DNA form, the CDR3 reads TGTGCCAGCAGTTACTCGACAGGGGAGCTCGACGAGCAGTACTTC. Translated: CASSYSTGELDEQYF.

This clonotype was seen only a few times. The CDR3 nucleotides read TGTGCCAGCAGTTCGAATCAGGGTACGGCTGAAGCTTTCTTT. It translates to CASSSNQGTAEAFF. The chain carries TRBV7-2 and TRBJ1-1, with D possibly being TRBD1 (5 bases). There are 14 residues in the CDR3. V was clipped by 6 bases and J by 6 bases, with 17 bases between them. CDR1 is SGHTA and CDR2 is FQGNSA in the germline V gene.

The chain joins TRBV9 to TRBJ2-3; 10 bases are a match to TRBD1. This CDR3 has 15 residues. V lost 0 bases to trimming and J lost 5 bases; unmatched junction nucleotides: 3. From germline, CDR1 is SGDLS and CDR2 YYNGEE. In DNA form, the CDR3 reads TGTGCCAGCAGCGTAGCCGGACAGGGGGAAGATACGCAGTATTTT. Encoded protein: CASSVAGQGEDTQYF.

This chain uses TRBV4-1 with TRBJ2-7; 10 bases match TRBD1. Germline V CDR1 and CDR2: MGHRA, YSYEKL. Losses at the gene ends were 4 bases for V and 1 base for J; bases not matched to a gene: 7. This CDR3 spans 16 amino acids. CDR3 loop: CASSRPGTGDSYEQYF. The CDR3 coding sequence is TGCGCCAGCAGCCGTCCGGGGACAGGGGATTCCTACGAGCAGTACTTC.

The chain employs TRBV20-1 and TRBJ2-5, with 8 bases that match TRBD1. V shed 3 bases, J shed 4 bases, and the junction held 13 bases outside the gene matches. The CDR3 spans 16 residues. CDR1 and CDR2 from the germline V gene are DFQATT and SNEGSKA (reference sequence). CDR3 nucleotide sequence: TGCAGTGCTAGCGCGTGGGTCGGACAGGGCGGAGAGACCCAGTACTTC. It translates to CSASAWVGQGGETQYF.

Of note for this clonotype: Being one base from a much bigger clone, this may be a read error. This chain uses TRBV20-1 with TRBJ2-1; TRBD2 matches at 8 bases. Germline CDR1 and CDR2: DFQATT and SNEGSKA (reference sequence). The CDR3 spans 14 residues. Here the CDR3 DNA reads TGCAGTACTAGAGGCACGGGGGGGCCCCATGAGCAGTTCTTC. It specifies CSTRGTGGPHEQFF.

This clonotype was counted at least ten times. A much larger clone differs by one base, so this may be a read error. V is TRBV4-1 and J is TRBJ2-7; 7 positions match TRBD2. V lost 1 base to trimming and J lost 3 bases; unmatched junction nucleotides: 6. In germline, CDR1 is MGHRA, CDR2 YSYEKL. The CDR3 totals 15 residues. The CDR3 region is CASSQGQGEGYEQYF. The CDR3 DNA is TGCGCCAGCAGCCAAGGACAAGGGGAGGGCTACGAGCAGTACTTC.

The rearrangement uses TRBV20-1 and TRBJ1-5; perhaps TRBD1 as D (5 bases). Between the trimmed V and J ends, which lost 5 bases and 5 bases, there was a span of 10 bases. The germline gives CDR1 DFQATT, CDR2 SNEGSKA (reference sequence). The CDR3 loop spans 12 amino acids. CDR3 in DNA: TGCAGTGCTGGGGGAGGGTATCAGCCCCAGCATTTT. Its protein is CSAGGGYQPQHF.

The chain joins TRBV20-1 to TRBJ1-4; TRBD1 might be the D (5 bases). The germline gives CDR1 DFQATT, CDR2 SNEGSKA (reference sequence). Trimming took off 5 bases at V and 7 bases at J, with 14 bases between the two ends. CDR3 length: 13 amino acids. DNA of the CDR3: TGCAGTGCTCGTGGGACGGGAGGTGAAAAACTGTTTTTT. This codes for CSARGTGGEKLFF.

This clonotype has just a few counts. The CDR3 spells CASSLGAGIYGYTF. The CDR3 bases are TGTGCCAGCAGCTTAGGGGCAGGGATCTATGGCTACACCTTC. V gene TRBV13 combines with J gene TRBJ1-2; D may be TRBD1 (5 bases). The V and J ends lost 0 bases and 4 bases respectively, with 9 bases between them. Germline values: CDR1 PRHDT, CDR2 FYEKMQ (reference sequence). The CDR3 loop spans 14 amino acids.